This TCR beta chain was recorded in a study of OX40 agonist ivuxolimab in advanced cancers. Turning to the study itself: Patients in the trial were receiving intravenous ivuxolimab every 2 weeks, at doses of 0.01 to 10 mg/kg. Anti-PD-1, anti-PD-L1 or anti-CTLA-4 therapy given earlier was allowed, and around 40% had some. The study's findings and limits: CD8+ T cells were the subset that, on average, had more expanded clones than CD4+.

TCRdb's copy holds only in-frame clones and misses some; the assay was immunoSEQ multiplex PCR. This sample yields some 50,000 clones, of which around 88% are seen a single time; approximately 15% belongs to the top ten. Enrollment shut out patients with autoimmune disease history or systemic immunosuppression. Note on this clone: Its antigen remains unknown.

This CDR3 spans 16 amino acids. V dropped 0 bases and J dropped 6 bases, with 14 bases sitting between them. Germline loops: CDR1 SEHNR, CDR2 FQNEAQ (reference sequence). The sample was CD4+ or CD8+ T cells sorted from blood, taken in a trial of the OX40 agonist ivuxolimab. This TCR came from an adult with an advanced solid tumor such as melanoma, head and neck, liver or kidney cancer. This chain uses TRBV7-9 with TRBJ2-2; D might be TRBD2 (5 bases). The CDR3 nucleotides are TGTGCCAGCAGCTTAGCGCCGGGCGCCGGGGCCGGGGAGCTGTTTTTT. It yields the protein CASSLAPGAGAGELFF.